This TCR beta chain came from a study of blood T cell repertoires in COVID-19 (dated by TCRdb to between 2020 and 2021). Broadly, across the study: Samples from collaborators originated in the United States, Italy and Spain and spanned both the acute and convalescent phases of COVID-19. Samples were obtained from the ongoing ImmuneRACE study (first 160 participants) and from 1,254 subjects provided by 6 global collaborators. Deeply sampled blood TCRbeta repertoires from subjects exposed to, actively infected with, or recovered from COVID-19 were included in the dataset. The repertoires were made available in a free public database intended to serve as a resource for research on the immune response to SARS-CoV-2. Where available, HLA class I and class II types were taken from metadata supplied by the sample provider and were not determined by assay-based typing. The material from the prospective study consisted of cDNA or gDNA derived from T cells, B-cell-depleted T cells, or PBMCs. A de-identified subject ID, COVID-19 status, age in years and sex were almost always included in the sample metadata.

Whole blood was collected in K2EDTA tubes by collaborating institutions according to the institutions' own protocols. Collaborator samples were shipped for TCRbeta analysis as frozen whole blood, isolated PBMCs, or DNA extracted from either sample type. The immunoSEQ Assay, a bias-controlled multiplex PCR, was used to amplify TCRbeta CDR3 regions from genomic DNA. Under the source paper's analysis protocol: The number of nucleated cells in each sample was estimated by amplification of reference gene primers within the assay. To quantify the absolute abundance of each unique TCRbeta CDR3 rearrangement, sequence reads were collapsed and filtered. For each sample, productive Simpson clonality was calculated as the square root of Simpson's diversity index over productive rearrangements. TCRdb's version of the immuneACCESS table is confined to in-frame rearrangements and falls short of the full clone set. An unresolved V gene accounts for under half of the shortfall where checked; the remainder is of unknown origin. V and J calls plus clone size are reproduced from that table; the DNA served to infer D and trimming. The sample table holds 95,000 to 130,000 clones, of which 70% to 90% were seen once. 2% to 2.5% of the sample is in the top ten clones.

Comment on this clone: It has no known antigen specificity. No much larger clonotype is one base removed from it; base qualities were not supplied.

Study-level results and caveats: The quantity of clinical and demographic metadata differed by source and by participant and was supplied without curation.

Material for sequencing was peripheral blood. The TCR originated in a man between 25 and 39 years old with acute or convalescent COVID-19.

Here the CDR3 is given as CASSLGTATTSTDTQYF. The sequence in DNA is TGCGCCAGCAGCTTGGGGACAGCGACAACTAGCACAGATACGCAGTATTTT. The rearrangement combines TRBV5-1 with TRBJ2-3, with a weak D call of TRBD1 (6 bases match). The CDR3 sequence holds 17 residues, the cysteine and phenylalanine included. Only the CDR3 portion is preserved as DNA: 51 bases, with reading frame beginning at the first base. V is cut by 0 bases and J by 0 bases, and the space between the germline ends is 14 bases. As encoded in the germline V gene, CDR1 is SGHRS while CDR2 is YFSETQ. The full variable domain, completed from the reference TRBV5-1 and TRBJ2-3 proteins outside the CDR3, reads KAGVTQTPRYLIKTRGQQVTLSCSPISGHRSVSWYQQTPGQGLQFLFEYFSETQRNKGNFPGRFSGRQFSNSRSEMNVSTLELGDSALYLCASSLGTATTSTDTQYFGPGTRLTVL.